This T cell receptor beta chain was documented in a study of cytomegalovirus exposure and HLA in healthy donors. In the PCR, 60 Vbeta and 13 Jbeta primers were used. Using immunoSEQ multiplex PCR, the repertoire was profiled, and TCRdb retains in-frame clones only, with some absent. The table includes approximately 100,000 clones, around 85% detected once. The germline CDR1 and CDR2 sequences are MNHNS and SASEGT. The CDR3 sequence is 13 residues long. The TCR sequence derives from a man aged 25-40 years in good health and CMV-seronegative. The chain is built from TRBV6-1 and TRBJ1-1; 10 nucleotides align to TRBD1. The sample was PBMCs. CDR3 in amino acids: CTTSGQGYTEAFF. The CDR3 DNA reads as TGTACAACTTCGGGACAGGGGTACACTGAAGCTTTCTTT.